This TCR beta chain was identified in a study of blood T cell repertoires in COVID-19. In the study overall: Acute and convalescent COVID-19 samples came from the United States, Italy and Spain. The analysed material was cDNA or gDNA that came from T cells, B-cell-depleted T cells, or PBMCs.

In the original analysis: Estimated nucleated cell counts came from reference gene primer amplification. Produced via immunoSEQ multiplex PCR; TCRdb's table is partial and in-frame only. D and trimming come from the DNA, and the V and J calls and clone size come from that table. The repertoire consists of 55,000 to 70,000 clones, with roughly 91% occurring once and the leading ten covering under 13%. The germline gives CDR1 LNHDA, CDR2 SQIVND (reference sequence). V was trimmed by 5 bases and J by 4 bases, leaving 12 bases between them. The length of the CDR3 is 14 residues. This TCR came from a woman aged 18-35 years with acute or convalescent COVID-19. The rearrangement uses TRBV19 and TRBJ1-3, with TRBD1 as a possible D gene (6 bases). The sample comprised peripheral blood. CDR3 amino acids: CASSSHRVGNTIYF. The CDR3 DNA sequence: TGTGCCAGTAGTTCCCACAGGGTCGGAAACACCATATATTTT. Full variable domain (rest looked up from reference TRBV19 and TRBJ1-3): DGGITQSPKYLFRKEGQNVTLSCEQNLNHDAMYWYRQDPGQGLRLIYYSQIVNDFQKGDIAEGYSVSREKKESFPLTVTSAQKNPTAFYLCASSSHRVGNTIYFGEGSWLTVV.